This T cell receptor beta chain is from a study of blood T cell repertoires in COVID-19. Whole-study context: The United States, Italy and Spain were the sources of the acute and convalescent COVID-19 samples. The analysed material was cDNA or gDNA that came from T cells, B-cell-depleted T cells, or PBMCs.

Deletions cut 0 bases from V and 4 bases from J, with 11 bases between. Germline V lookup: CDR1 SGHTS, CDR2 YDEGEE. The CDR3 length is 14 residues. Original methodology: Reference gene primer amplification in the assay estimated nucleated cell counts. TCRdb's copy holds only in-frame clones and misses some; the assay was immunoSEQ multiplex PCR. V and J calls and clone size are as listed in that table; D and trimming were resolved from the DNA. This table holds approximately 250,000 clones, 83% found once. This receptor was identified in a human donor in a cohort sampled during active COVID-19. Specimen: peripheral blood. The chain combines TRBV5-8 with TRBJ2-7; D might be TRBD1 (6 bases). CDR3 sequence: CASSLEQGHYEQYF. The CDR3 DNA follows: TGTGCCAGCAGCTTGGAACAGGGCCATTACGAGCAGTACTTC. Together with reference TRBV5-8 and TRBJ2-7, the CDR3 gives the full variable domain: EAGVTQSPTHLIKTRGQQATLRCSPISGHTSVYWYQQALGLGLQFLLWYDEGEERNRGNFPPRFSGRQFPNYSSELNVNALELEDSALYLCASSLEQGHYEQYFGPGTRLTVT.